The rows below give T cell receptor beta chains drawn from one sample of a study of blood T cell repertoires in COVID-19. Assay used: immunoSEQ multiplex PCR; TCRdb lists only in-frame clones, some missing. The sample shows about 370,000 clones, roughly 90% of them seen only once. Source material: peripheral blood. The receptor source for this set is a woman aged 25 to 39 with COVID-19, enrolled during active disease. CDR3s include the opening cysteine and the closing phenylalanine or tryptophan. The order of the fields is D gene, clone size, V gene, J gene, CDR3 protein, CDR3 DNA. D genes are given only for firm matches. Clone sizes are given selectively: once, few, many, or a class where the clone is expanded.

>-|-|TRBV19|TRBJ2-1
CASGGGLFYSNEQFF
TGTGCCAGTGGAGGGGGCCTTTTTTACAGCAATGAGCAGTTCTTC
>-|-|TRBV11-3|TRBJ1-4
CASKGLLEKLFF
TGTGCCAGCAAGGGACTACTTGAAAAACTGTTTTTT
>-|-|TRBV10-3|TRBJ2-2
CAISSDVGEVPGELFF
TGTGCCATCAGTTCAGACGTAGGCGAGGTACCCGGGGAGCTGTTTTTT
>-|-|TRBV20-1|TRBJ1-2
CSASDYGYTF
TGCAGTGCTAGCGACTATGGCTACACCTTC
>-|-|TRBV10-3|TRBJ1-2
CAITPQVNYGYTF
TGTGCCATCACCCCCCAGGTTAACTATGGCTACACCTTC
>-|-|TRBV5-1|TRBJ1-5
CASSPEGNQPQHF
TGCGCCAGCAGCCCTGAGGGAAATCAGCCCCAGCATTTT
>-|-|TRBV7-2|TRBJ2-1
CASNPQEGWARYNEQFF
TGTGCCAGCAACCCCCAGGAGGGGTGGGCTCGCTACAATGAGCAGTTCTTC
>-|-|TRBV7-6|TRBJ2-2
CASGDTGELFF
TGTGCCTCGGGAGACACCGGGGAGCTGTTTTTT
>-|-|TRBV15|TRBJ2-7
CATSRPGFGTYEQYF
TGTGCCACCAGCAGACCAGGGTTTGGGACCTACGAGCAGTACTTC
>-|-|TRBV28|TRBJ1-1
CASSLNRENTEAFF
TGTGCCAGCAGTTTAAACAGGGAGAACACTGAAGCTTTCTTT
>-|-|TRBV5-1|TRBJ2-5
CASSLGGTVETQYF
TGCGCCAGCAGCTTGGGCGGAACTGTCGAGACCCAGTACTTC
>-|-|TRBV7-2|TRBJ2-3
CASSQGATGRTQYF
TGTGCCAGCAGCCAAGGGGCGACAGGTCGTACGCAGTATTTT
>-|-|TRBV5-1|TRBJ2-2
CASSLELGIRTGGELFF
TGCGCCAGCAGCTTGGAGCTAGGTATTCGAACGGGCGGGGAGCTGTTTTTT
>TRBD2|-|TRBV4-1|TRBJ2-1
CASSQTSGDYNEQFF
TGCGCCAGCAGCCAAACTAGCGGGGATTACAATGAGCAGTTCTTC
>-|-|TRBV19|TRBJ2-5
CASNKRFNQETQYF
TGTGCCAGTAACAAGCGGTTTAACCAAGAGACCCAGTACTTC
>-|-|TRBV6-4|TRBJ2-1
CASQAPQENNEQFF
TGTGCCAGTCAGGCCCCTCAGGAAAACAATGAGCAGTTCTTC
>-|-|TRBV28|TRBJ2-7
CASSLIRDPSYEQYF
TGTGCCAGCAGTTTAATCCGGGATCCTTCCTACGAGCAGTACTTC
>TRBD1|-|TRBV6-5|TRBJ2-6
CASRLRGLGANVLTF
TGTGCCAGCAGGCTTAGGGGGCTAGGGGCCAACGTCCTGACTTTC
>-|once|TRBV5-8|TRBJ1-2
CASSLESGLSVPYGYTF
TGTGCCAGCAGCTTGGAATCAGGACTCTCCGTTCCGTATGGCTACACCTTC
>-|few|TRBV5-1|TRBJ1-1
CASRSRGTNTEAFF
TGCGCCAGCAGGTCCCGGGGGACGAACACTGAAGCTTTCTTT
>-|once|TRBV28|TRBJ1-5
CASTAGNSNQPQHF
TGTGCCAGCACCGCAGGGAATAGCAATCAGCCCCAGCATTTT
>-|once|TRBV27|TRBJ1-2
CASSPTRRAPRYGYTF
TGTGCCAGCAGCCCAACCCGCAGGGCACCTCGCTATGGCTACACCTTC
>TRBD1|-|TRBV2|TRBJ1-3
CASSETGAGNTIYF
TGTGCCAGCAGTGAAACAGGGGCTGGAAACACCATATATTTT
>-|-|TRBV3-1/TRBV3-2|TRBJ2-5
CATAQGGETQYF
TGTGCCACCGCGCAGGGAGGAGAGACCCAGTACTTC
>TRBD1|few|TRBV7-9|TRBJ1-5
CASSLGGDSQPQHF
TGTGCCAGCAGCTTAGGGGGGGACAGTCAGCCCCAGCATTTT
>-|-|TRBV6-5|TRBJ1-5
CASSPERVHQPQHF
TGTGCCAGCAGCCCCGAACGGGTTCATCAGCCCCAGCATTTT
>-|-|TRBV7-2|TRBJ1-2
CASSLGGINGYTF
TGTGCCAGCAGCTTAGGAGGGATAAATGGCTACACCTTC